This TCR beta chain derives from a study of CD8+CD57+ T cells in acquired aplastic anemia. The template used for profiling TCR beta VDJ and CDR3 was genomic DNA. TCRdb redid the calling of the reads with MiXCR, one entry per CDR3 protein. The profile shows around 50,000 distinct CDR3 sequences, roughly three fifths of them singletons. The length of the CDR3 is 19 residues. V dropped 5 bases and J dropped 5; count of bases not matched to a gene: 24. The V gene's germline CDR1 is SGDLS and CDR2 YYNGEE. Before being chosen for sequencing, patients had shown CD8+CD57+ cell expansion by flow cytometry. This clonotype was picked up many times. Antigen: not known. Findings and caveats of the study: Between patients and controls, approximately 29 CD8+ CDR3 sequences were found in common.

Material: sorted CD4+, CD8+, or CD8+CD57+ T cells (not recorded which) from PBMCs. The receptor comes from a human donor with aplastic anemia. The V gene is TRBV9, the J gene TRBJ2-5; 7 nucleotides line up with TRBD1. The CDR3 here is CASSVPHDRESLNDETQYF. CDR3 in DNA: TGTGCCAGCAGTGTACCCCACGACAGGGAATCCCTTAATGATGAGACCCAGTACTTC. The full variable domain, its missing parts supplied by reference TRBV9 and TRBJ2-5, is DSGVTQTPKHLITATGQRVTLRCSPRSGDLSVYWYQQSLDQGLQFLIQYYNGEERAKGNILERFSAQQFPDLHSELNLSSLELGDSALYFCASSVPHDRESLNDETQYFGPGTRLLVL.